This is a list of T cell receptor beta chains from one sample in a study of Graves' ophthalmopathy and Graves' hyperthyroidism. One entry per CDR3 protein, called by TCRdb with MiXCR from the multiplex PCR reads. The sample carries around 470,000 distinct CDR3 sequences, under 15% recorded once. Specimen: blood. These receptors all come from a woman in her thirties with Graves' ophthalmopathy. CDR3s include the opening cysteine and the closing phenylalanine or tryptophan. A D gene is named only where the DNA matches it firmly. Clone size, where shown, is once, few, many, or a class for clones that have expanded.

D gene: NA; clone size: many; J gene: TRBJ2-7; V gene: TRBV28; CDR3 DNA: TGTGCCAGCAGGGCGATGGGTTTAGACGAGCAGTACTTC; CDR3 protein: CASRAMGLDEQYF
D gene: NA; clone size: many; J gene: TRBJ2-7; V gene: TRBV6-1; CDR3 DNA: TGTGCCAGCAGTGAAGCGGGGGGAATAGGCTACGAGCAGTACTTC; CDR3 protein: CASSEAGGIGYEQYF
D gene: TRBD1; clone size: many; J gene: TRBJ1-5; V gene: TRBV20-1; CDR3 DNA: TGCAGTGCTAGGAGGATACAGGGGAGCAATCAGCCCCAGCATTTT; CDR3 protein: CSARRIQGSNQPQHF
D gene: NA; clone size: NA; J gene: TRBJ2-7; V gene: TRBV25-1; CDR3 DNA: TGTGCCAGCAGTGAATCTTGGACCGAGCAGTACTTC; CDR3 protein: CASSESWTEQYF
D gene: NA; clone size: once; J gene: TRBJ2-5; V gene: TRBV12-3/TRBV12-4; CDR3 DNA: TGTGCCAGCAGTTCTATTGGACTCCTCCCCGAAGAGACCCAGTACTTC; CDR3 protein: CASSSIGLLPEETQYF
D gene: TRBD1; clone size: NA; J gene: TRBJ1-1; V gene: TRBV28; CDR3 DNA: TGTGCCAGCACCGCACAGGGGAGAGGGAATGAAGCTTTCTTT; CDR3 protein: CASTAQGRGNEAFF
D gene: NA; clone size: few; J gene: TRBJ2-2; V gene: TRBV4-1; CDR3 DNA: TGCGCCAGCAGCCCGGATGACGGAACCACCGGGGAGCTGTTTTTT; CDR3 protein: CASSPDDGTTGELFF
D gene: TRBD1; clone size: many; J gene: TRBJ2-7; V gene: TRBV20-1; CDR3 DNA: TGCAGTGGAGCCTCACAGGGGCCCTACGAGCAGTACTTC; CDR3 protein: CSGASQGPYEQYF
D gene: TRBD2; clone size: many; J gene: TRBJ2-7; V gene: TRBV6-1; CDR3 DNA: TGTGCCAGCAGTACAGTAGCGGGGGGCTCCTACGAGCAGTACTTC; CDR3 protein: CASSTVAGGSYEQYF
D gene: TRBD1; clone size: many; J gene: TRBJ1-6; V gene: TRBV5-1; CDR3 DNA: TGCGCCAGCAGCTCAGATACACGAACAGGGGTATACTATAATTCACCCCTCCACTTT; CDR3 protein: CASSSDTRTGVYYNSPLHF
D gene: NA; clone size: NA; J gene: TRBJ1-3; V gene: TRBV18; CDR3 DNA: TGTGCCAGCTCAGCAAAACAGGGCCTCTCTGGAAACACCATATATTTT; CDR3 protein: CASSAKQGLSGNTIYF
D gene: NA; clone size: many; J gene: TRBJ1-2; V gene: TRBV2; CDR3 DNA: TGTGCCAGCAGTGGACAGACCGATCTCTATGGCTACACCTTC; CDR3 protein: CASSGQTDLYGYTF
D gene: TRBD1; clone size: NA; J gene: TRBJ2-4; V gene: TRBV7-8; CDR3 DNA: TGTGCCAGCAGCTTAGCGCGGTGGGGACAGCGCAACATTCAGTACTTC; CDR3 protein: CASSLARWGQRNIQYF
D gene: NA; clone size: many; J gene: TRBJ2-7; V gene: TRBV28; CDR3 DNA: TGTGCCAGCAGTTTCCGCAGGGACGAGCAGTACTTC; CDR3 protein: CASSFRRDEQYF
D gene: NA; clone size: many; J gene: TRBJ2-7; V gene: TRBV12-3/TRBV12-4; CDR3 DNA: TGTGCCAGCAGCCGTCACAGGGCCGAGCAGTACTTC; CDR3 protein: CASSRHRAEQYF
D gene: NA; clone size: many; J gene: TRBJ2-2; V gene: TRBV28; CDR3 DNA: TGTGCCAGCAGTTATGTGGTGGGGGACGGGGAGCTGTTTTTT; CDR3 protein: CASSYVVGDGELFF
D gene: TRBD1; clone size: many; J gene: TRBJ1-5; V gene: TRBV27; CDR3 DNA: TGTGCCAGCAGTATAGACAGGGGTCAGCCCCAGCATTTT; CDR3 protein: CASSIDRGQPQHF
D gene: TRBD1; clone size: many; J gene: TRBJ1-1; V gene: TRBV6-6; CDR3 DNA: TGTGCCAGCAGGTCCTTTACAGGGGCGAACACTGAAGCTTTCTTT; CDR3 protein: CASRSFTGANTEAFF
D gene: TRBD2; clone size: many; J gene: TRBJ2-3; V gene: TRBV7-2; CDR3 DNA: TGTGCCAGCAGCTTAGTGAGCGGGGGAGATACGCAGTATTTT; CDR3 protein: CASSLVSGGDTQYF
D gene: TRBD1; clone size: many; J gene: TRBJ1-2; V gene: TRBV27; CDR3 DNA: TGTGCCAGCAGCGACCGAGGGGCAGGGGGCAATGGCTACACCTTC; CDR3 protein: CASSDRGAGGNGYTF
D gene: TRBD2; clone size: many; J gene: TRBJ2-7; V gene: TRBV28; CDR3 DNA: TGTGCCAGCAGTCCTCTAGCGGGTAGCCTCTACGAGCAGTACTTC; CDR3 protein: CASSPLAGSLYEQYF
D gene: NA; clone size: many; J gene: TRBJ1-2; V gene: TRBV6-5; CDR3 DNA: TGTGCCAGCAGTTACGCGGGGTATGGCTACACCTTC; CDR3 protein: CASSYAGYGYTF
D gene: NA; clone size: NA; J gene: TRBJ1-2; V gene: TRBV9; CDR3 DNA: TGTGCCAGCAGCGTAGGGTGGGGAGGAGACTATGGCTACACCTTC; CDR3 protein: CASSVGWGGDYGYTF
D gene: NA; clone size: many; J gene: TRBJ2-7; V gene: TRBV20-1; CDR3 DNA: TGCAGTGCCCCACCGCCCCTATCGGGCGAGCAGTACTTC; CDR3 protein: CSAPPPLSGEQYF
D gene: TRBD2; clone size: few; J gene: TRBJ2-7; V gene: TRBV4-2; CDR3 DNA: TGTGCCAGCAGCCCAACCGCTAGCGGAGCAGTGTACGAGCAGTACTTC; CDR3 protein: CASSPTASGAVYEQYF
D gene: NA; clone size: many; J gene: TRBJ1-2; V gene: TRBV29-1; CDR3 DNA: TGCAGCGGCAACAGTAACTATGGCTACACCTTC; CDR3 protein: CSGNSNYGYTF
D gene: NA; clone size: many; J gene: TRBJ1-1; V gene: TRBV7-2; CDR3 DNA: TGTGCCAGCGGGTCTAACACTGAAGCTTTCTTT; CDR3 protein: CASGSNTEAFF
D gene: TRBD1; clone size: few; J gene: TRBJ2-4; V gene: TRBV6-1; CDR3 DNA: TGTGCCAGCAACACGGGACAGGGGGACAAAAACATTAAGTACTTC; CDR3 protein: CASNTGQGDKNIKYF
D gene: NA; clone size: many; J gene: TRBJ2-5; V gene: TRBV20-1; CDR3 DNA: TGCAGTGCTAAGCGGGACATGGAAGAGACCCAGTACTTC; CDR3 protein: CSAKRDMEETQYF
D gene: TRBD2; clone size: many; J gene: TRBJ2-7; V gene: TRBV6-1; CDR3 DNA: TGTGCCAGCAGCAGACAGCGGGGGAACTACGAGCAGTACTTC; CDR3 protein: CASSRQRGNYEQYF
D gene: NA; clone size: many; J gene: TRBJ2-7; V gene: TRBV12-3/TRBV12-4; CDR3 DNA: TGTGCCAGCAGTCCCCTCTTGGCTAGCGCCCACGAGCAGTACTTC; CDR3 protein: CASSPLLASAHEQYF
D gene: NA; clone size: many; J gene: TRBJ2-7; V gene: TRBV28; CDR3 DNA: TGTGCCAGCAGTGGGAACGAGCAGTACTTC; CDR3 protein: CASSGNEQYF
D gene: NA; clone size: NA; J gene: TRBJ1-2; V gene: TRBV4-1; CDR3 DNA: TGCGCCAGCAGCCAAGGGGGGGGGGCGAACTATGGCTACACCTTC; CDR3 protein: CASSQGGGANYGYTF
D gene: NA; clone size: many; J gene: TRBJ2-6; V gene: TRBV15; CDR3 DNA: TGTGCCACCAGCAGACCGGTCCCCTCTGGGGCCAACGTCCTGACTTTC; CDR3 protein: CATSRPVPSGANVLTF
D gene: NA; clone size: many; J gene: TRBJ2-7; V gene: TRBV24-1; CDR3 DNA: TGTGCCACCAGTGATTTGGGGCCCTATGATGGGTTCTACGAGCAGTACTTC; CDR3 protein: CATSDLGPYDGFYEQYF